Listed below are T cell receptor beta chains from one sample, sequenced in a study of cytomegalovirus exposure and HLA in healthy donors. Only in-frame clones appear in the TCRdb table, and some are missing; sequencing was by immunoSEQ multiplex PCR. Among 150,000 to 200,000 clones listed, approximately 78% were seen once. The sequenced sample was PBMCs. The receptors come from a human donor in good health. CDR3s include the opening cysteine and the closing phenylalanine or tryptophan. Size is stated for part of the rows, as once, few or many counts, or as a class when the clone is expanded.

few	12	TRBV7-3	TRBJ2-3	CASSPGGDTQYF
-	19	TRBV18	TRBJ1-1	CASSPRRVGTGIEGTEAFF
-	17	TRBV7-8	TRBJ2-2	CASSWRPGRVNTGELFF
-	14	TRBV6-1	TRBJ2-7	CASSDLGVGYEQYF
once	15	TRBV7-3	TRBJ2-5	CASRPGLQLSETQYF
-	14	TRBV7-9	TRBJ2-7	CASTPLGGPHEQYF
-	13	TRBV29-1	TRBJ2-1	CSAVTLSYNEQFF
-	15	TRBV5-1	TRBJ2-1	CASSLGGQGAYEQFF
few	15	TRBV7-8	-	CASSLGLNGYYEQYF
-	17	TRBV5-4	TRBJ2-2	CASSFPDRGLNTGELFF